This TCR beta chain was sequenced in a study of identical twins. This clonotype has a count of ten or more. The V and J ends lost 0 bases and 2 bases respectively, with 8 bases between them. Germline lookup yields CDR1 SEHNR and CDR2 FQNEAQ (reference sequence). This CDR3 region has 15 residues. TCRdb called the 5' RACE reads again in MiXCR, with one record for every CDR3 protein. Of roughly 630,000 distinct CDR3 sequences in the sample, about 7% were seen once. The sample was also reused in another study, on yellow fever vaccine responses in identical twins.

The V gene is TRBV7-9, the J gene TRBJ1-5; no reliable D call. The receptor was isolated from a young woman in good health. Material for sequencing was PBMCs. This chain's CDR3 is CASSLAHGGNQPQHF. In nucleotides, the CDR3 is TGTGCCAGCAGCTTAGCGCACGGGGGCAATCAGCCCCAGCATTTT.